A single sample gave rise to the 28 T cell receptor beta chains below, sequenced in a study of T-cell reconstitution after alpha-beta-depleted transplantation in children. The TCRbeta library incorporated unique molecular identifiers. TCRdb ran MiXCR on the PCR reads and lists one entry per CDR3 protein. The sample yields about 110,000 distinct CDR3 sequences, almost 6.5% seen once. Specimen: PBMCs, mostly from graft donor cells, collected 360 days after TCRalphabeta/CD19-depleted stem cell transplant. The receptors come from a male patient between 2 and 15 years old who had a stem cell transplant for acute lymphoblastic leukemia, so the T cells may come from the graft donor.

In its sample, this clonotype was seen many times. The chain has TRBV29-1 and TRBJ2-3; D may be TRBD2 (5 bases). Germline CDR1 reads SQVTM; CDR2 reads ANQGSEA. Deletions cut 6 bases from V and 0 bases from J, with 10 bases between. This CDR3 comprises 13 residues. CDR3 sequence reads: CSVGSPSTDTQYF. The DNA for the CDR3 is TGCAGCGTGGGGAGTCCTAGCACAGATACGCAGTATTTT.

This clonotype was seen at least ten times. This chain joins TRBV15 and TRBJ2-7; either TRBD1 or TRBD2 may supply D (5 bases each). Germline loops: CDR1 LNHNV, CDR2 YYDKDF (reference sequence). The CDR3 runs 13 residues. Trimming pared 5 bases from V and 3 bases from J, leaving 11 bases between. The DNA of the CDR3 is TGTGCCACCAGCCTGGGACGGAACTACGAGCAGTACTTC. Its translation: CATSLGRNYEQYF.

The table lists this clonotype with many counts. J is TRBJ2-1 and V is TRBV13, with 7 bases identical to TRBD1. The germline V gene has CDR1 PRHDT and CDR2 FYEKMQ (reference sequence). CDR3 length: 15 residues. The J segment lost 1 base and the V segment lost 0 bases, leaving 0 bases of the junction unmatched. This chain's CDR3 is CASSLGDRSYNEQFF. The CDR3 DNA reads TGTGCCAGCAGCTTAGGGGACAGGTCCTACAATGAGCAGTTCTTC.

This clonotype was observed a few times. The chain recombines TRBV4-2 with TRBJ2-7, with 10 nucleotides matching TRBD2. V shed 1 base and J 5 bases; nucleotides not matched to a gene: 5. Germline loops: CDR1 LGHNA, CDR2 YNFKEQ. The CDR3 totals 15 residues. The CDR3 coding sequence is TGTGCCAGCAGCCAAGCCGGACTAGCGGAAGACGAGCAGTACTTC. This sequence encodes CASSQAGLAEDEQYF.

Note on this clonotype: A much larger clone lies one base from this, so it may be a read error. The CDR3 nucleotides read TGTGCCAGCAGTTGGACAGTCTCTTTCAATGTGCAGTTCTTC. The encoded protein is CASSWTVSFNVQFF. The rearrangement links TRBV6-5 to TRBJ2-1; a weak D match, TRBD1 (6 bases). This CDR3 region has 14 residues. In germline, CDR1 is MNHEY, CDR2 SVGAGI.

The sample holds a few counts of this clonotype. The chain employs TRBV19 and TRBJ1-5; perhaps TRBD1 as D (5 bases). There are 14 residues in the CDR3. CDR1 and CDR2 from the germline V gene are LNHDA and SQIVND (reference sequence). Trimming took off 3 bases at V and 0 bases at J, with 6 bases between the two ends. The CDR3: CASSIDSSNQPQHF. CDR3 sequence (DNA): TGTGCCAGTAGTATTGACAGTAGCAATCAGCCCCAGCATTTT.

The chain joins TRBV9 to TRBJ2-1; D is uncertain. The CDR3 totals 10 residues. Trimming removed 3 bases from V and 8 bases from J, with 3 bases in between. Germline CDR1 reads SGDLS; CDR2 reads YYNGEE. The CDR3 coding sequence is TGTGCCAGCAGCGGGGATGAGCAGTTCTTC. Translated: CASSGDEQFF.

This clonotype showed up many times. This chain uses TRBV25-1 with TRBJ2-7; tentatively, D is TRBD2 (6 bases). Germline CDR1 MGHDK, CDR2 SYGVNS. Trimming left V 1 base short and J 2 bases short, with 9 bases between. The CDR3 runs 14 residues. For the CDR3, the DNA is TGTGCCAGCAGTGAATGGGGACTGCCCTACGAGCAGTACTTC. Its translation: CASSEWGLPYEQYF.

The J gene is TRBJ2-5, the V gene TRBV5-1; 8 bases are shared with TRBD2. The germline V gene has CDR1 SGHRS and CDR2 YFSETQ. Trimming took 0 bases from V and 9 from J; bases not matched to a gene: 10. The CDR3 sequence is 15 residues long. The CDR3 coding sequence is TGCGCCAGCAGCTTGGTATCAGGCGGGGGGAGCGCCCAGTACTTC. The encoded protein is CASSLVSGGGSAQYF.

Turning to this clonotype: This may stem from a read error, because a much larger clone lies one nucleotide away. The V gene is TRBV7-9, the J gene TRBJ2-3; 11 bases agree with TRBD1. The V segment lost 6 bases and the J segment 5 bases; nucleotides outside the gene matches: 13. CDR1 and CDR2 from the germline V gene are SEHNR and FQNEAQ (reference sequence). There are 17 residues in the CDR3. The CDR3 loop reads CASRFGQGALVVDTQYF. For the CDR3, the DNA is TGTGCCAGCAGGTTCGGACAGGGGGCGTTGGTTGTAGATACGCAGTATTTT. Full variable domain (outside the CDR3, taken from reference TRBV7-9 and TRBJ2-3): DTGVSQNPRHKITKRGQNVTFRCDPISEHNRLYWYRQTLGQGPEFLTYFQNEAQLEKSRLLSDRFSAERPKGSFSTLEIQRTEQGDSAMYLCASRFGQGALVVDTQYFGPGTRLTVL.

This clonotype was detected many times. The V gene is TRBV29-1, the J gene TRBJ1-2; D not resolved. V was cut by 3 bases and J by 9 bases, with 8 bases left in between. Germline V gives CDR1 SQVTM, CDR2 ANQGSEA. The CDR3 is 10 residues long. This CDR3 reads CSVDSSSYTF. The CDR3 DNA is TGCAGCGTTGACAGCTCCAGCTACACCTTC. Supplemented by reference TRBV29-1 and TRBJ1-2, the full variable domain reads SAVISQKPSRDICQRGTSLTIQCQVDSQVTMMFWYRQQPGQSLTLIATANQGSEATYESGFVIDKFPISRPNLTFSTLTVSNMSPEDSSIYLCSVDSSSYTFGSGTRLTVV.

This clonotype was seen repeatedly, ten times or more. The rearrangement joins TRBV4-2 to TRBJ2-3; 9 bases fit TRBD2. This CDR3 has 15 residues. Germline V lookup: CDR1 LGHNA, CDR2 YNFKEQ. V shed 5 bases, J shed 6 bases, and the junction held 9 bases outside the gene matches. The CDR3 loop is CASSEVLAGKDTQYF. CDR3 sequence (DNA): TGTGCCAGCAGCGAGGTTCTAGCGGGAAAGGATACGCAGTATTTT.

This clonotype has ten or more counts. The V call is TRBV27, the J call TRBJ1-1; D unclear. The CDR3 is 11 amino acids. Germline assignment: CDR1 MNHEY and CDR2 SMNVEV (reference sequence). Trimming removed 7 bases from V and 5 bases from J, with 8 bases in between. This CDR3 is CASMGGTEAFF. The CDR3 nucleotides read TGTGCCAGCATGGGAGGGACTGAAGCTTTCTTT.

For this clonotype: One end of the junction is discordant with germline, which a read error may explain. J is TRBJ2-3 and V is TRBV7-9; 7 bases fit TRBD2. The CDR3 contains 14 residues. The germline CDR1 and CDR2 sequences are SEHNR and FQNEAQ (reference sequence). The CDR3 DNA sequence: TGTGCCAACAGCCCGCGGACTAGACGAGATACGCAGTATTTT. Amino acids: CANSPRTRRDTQYF.

This clonotype was found a few times. CDR3 nucleotide sequence: TGTGCCAGCAGGGGGGCTTTGAATTCACCCCTCCACTTT. Translated: CASRGALNSPLHF. The chain joins TRBV6-6 to TRBJ1-6; D may be TRBD1 (6 bases). Germline values: CDR1 MNHNY, CDR2 SVGAGI (reference sequence). The V end lost 6 bases, the J end lost 7 bases, and 10 bases lay between the germline ends. The CDR3 extends over 13 amino acids.

Many counts were recorded for this clonotype. The chain carries TRBV5-6 and TRBJ2-7; D remains unclear. The CDR3 sequence is 11 residues long. V was cut by 4 bases and J by 2 bases, with 4 bases left in between. From germline, CDR1 is SGHDT and CDR2 YYEEEE. Here the CDR3 reads CASSAAYEQYF. The CDR3 coding sequence is TGTGCCAGCAGCGCCGCCTACGAGCAGTACTTC.

In this sample, this clonotype turned up a few times. This chain links TRBV2 with TRBJ2-6, with TRBD2 identical over 7 bases. The junction had 11 bases not matched to a gene; V was cut back by 8 bases and J by 1 base. Looked up from germline, CDR1 is SNHLY and CDR2 is FYNNEI. The CDR3 runs 17 residues. CDR3 DNA sequence: TGTGCCAGCGTGAAGCGGGATTGGAGTTCTGGGGCCAACGTCCTGACTTTC. This gives the protein CASVKRDWSSGANVLTF. The full variable domain, completed using reference TRBV2 and TRBJ2-6, is EPEVTQTPSHQVTQMGQEVILRCVPISNHLYFYWYRQILGQKVEFLVSFYNNEISEKSEIFDDQFSVERPDGSNFTLKIRSTKLEDSAMYFCASVKRDWSSGANVLTFGAGSRLTVL.

This clonotype was seen only a few times. DNA for the CDR3: TGTGCCAGCAGTTACAGAGGGGGCTCTCAGCCCCAGCATTTT. Its translation is CASSYRGGSQPQHF. The chain couples TRBV6-2 or TRBV6-3 to TRBJ1-5, with TRBD1 identical over 7 bases. Germline V gives CDR1 MNHEY, CDR2 SVGEGT. CDR3 length equals 14 residues. Trimming at V came to 2 bases and at J to 6 bases, leaving 4 bases not matched to a gene.

This clonotype was picked up many times. The chain recombines TRBV20-1 with TRBJ2-2; TRBD1 might be the D (6 bases). Trimming took off 0 bases at V and 1 base at J, with 15 bases between the two ends. The CDR3 totals 17 residues. Looked up from germline, CDR1 is DFQATT and CDR2 is SNEGSKA (reference sequence). The CDR3 sequence is CSARDSRGKMNTGELFF. CDR3 nucleotide sequence: TGCAGTGCTAGAGATAGCAGGGGCAAGATGAACACCGGGGAGCTGTTTTTT.

This clonotype was detected only a few times. Here the CDR3 reads CASSVGGASNQPQHF. The CDR3 nucleotides read TGTGCCAGCAGCGTAGGGGGGGCGAGCAATCAGCCCCAGCATTTT. The chain combines TRBV9 with TRBJ1-5; a possible D gene is TRBD1 (6 bases). CDR3 length: 15 residues. CDR1 and CDR2 (germline): SGDLS, YYNGEE. V lost 0 bases and J 1 base, leaving 8 bases between the germline ends.

The chain recombines TRBV11-2 with TRBJ1-4, with 7 bases aligning to TRBD1. From germline, CDR1 is SGHAT and CDR2 FQNNGV. The CDR3 extends over 14 amino acids. Losses at the gene ends were 2 bases for V and 5 bases for J; bases not matched to a gene: 2. CDR3 bases: TGTGCCAGCAGCTTATACAGGGGCAATGAAAAACTGTTTTTT. Translated: CASSLYRGNEKLFF.

This clonotype was detected only a few times. The chain is built from TRBV7-8 and TRBJ2-2; no clear D gene. Germline V gives CDR1 SGHVS, CDR2 FQNEAQ. The CDR3 length is 13 residues. V was shortened by 5 bases and J by 6 bases, with 10 bases between the two germline ends. For the CDR3, the DNA is TGTGCCAGCAGCCCCGCCCCAGCCGGGGAGCTGTTTTTT. Translating gives CASSPAPAGELFF.

This clonotype appeared a few times. This chain links TRBV4-3 with TRBJ2-7; a possible D gene is TRBD2 (6 bases). V was trimmed by 1 base and J by 2 bases, leaving 9 bases between them. Germline V lookup: CDR1 LGHNA, CDR2 YSLEER. This CDR3 contains 14 residues. The DNA for the CDR3 is TGCGCCAGCAGCCAAGCTCCGGGAGCCTACGAGCAGTACTTC. Protein sequence: CASSQAPGAYEQYF.

The chain combines TRBV9 with TRBJ2-3; 11 bases fit TRBD2. The CDR3 covers 17 residues. Germline CDR1 reads SGDLS; CDR2 reads YYNGEE. V was clipped by 0 bases and J by 6 bases; unmatched bases: 9. The CDR3 region is CASSVADSGGAVDTQYF. Written as DNA, the CDR3 is TGTGCCAGCAGCGTAGCAGATAGCGGGGGGGCCGTGGATACGCAGTATTTT.

This clonotype was detected many times. V gene TRBV28 combines with J gene TRBJ2-5; no definite D call. Germline CDR1 is MDHEN and CDR2 is SYDVKM. The CDR3 loop spans 15 amino acids. V dropped 4 bases and J dropped 5 bases, with 17 bases sitting between them. CDR3 sequence: CASSWMGLPAETQYF. The CDR3 DNA reads as TGTGCCAGCAGTTGGATGGGTCTTCCCGCGGAGACCCAGTACTTC.

In the case of this clonotype: Given a much more abundant clone one base away, this may be a read error. The rearrangement links TRBV11-1 to TRBJ1-4, with D possibly matching TRBD1 (5 bases). This CDR3 is built from 15 residues. CDR1 is SGHAT and CDR2 is FQDESV in the germline V gene (reference sequence). CDR3 in amino acids: CASSYGTAGNDKLFF. The CDR3 nucleotides are TGTGCCAGCAGCTATGGGACCGCGGGAAATGATAAACTGTTTTTT.

This clonotype was observed a handful of times. The chain employs TRBV5-6 and TRBJ1-5, with D perhaps TRBD1 (6 bases). CDR1 and CDR2 from the germline V gene are SGHDT and YYEEEE. Between the trimmed V and J ends, which lost 0 bases and 3 bases, there was a span of 7 bases. The CDR3 consists of 14 residues. This CDR3 is CASSLGQANQPQHF. The CDR3 DNA follows: TGTGCCAGCAGCTTGGGACAGGCCAATCAGCCCCAGCATTTT.

This clonotype was found many times. The J gene is TRBJ2-7, the V gene TRBV7-2; TRBD1 might be the D (6 bases). CDR1 and CDR2 (germline): SGHTA, FQGNSA. Trimming cost V 4 bases and J 0 bases, with 13 bases left between them. The CDR3 consists of 15 residues. The DNA of the CDR3 is TGTGCCAGCAGCTCCCCGGGACAACCCTCCTACGAGCAGTACTTC. Encoded protein: CASSSPGQPSYEQYF.